One sample yielded the 14 T cell receptor beta chains listed below, sequenced in a study of beta chain features in type 1 diabetes. The entirety of the isolated RNA underwent reverse transcription, so expressed TCRB transcripts were sequenced. Some clones are missing from TCRdb's copy, which holds only in-frame ones; the method was immunoSEQ multiplex PCR. The sample records 450,000 or so clones, roughly 11% being singletons. Sample: naive CD4+ T cells from blood. These receptors were collected from a woman between 18 and 29 years old in good health.

The chain recombines TRBV15 with TRBJ2-1, with 10 bases aligning to TRBD2. The CDR3 has 17 residues. V lost 0 bases to trimming and J lost 6 bases; unmatched junction nucleotides: 8. CDR1 is LNHNV and CDR2 is YYDKDF in the germline V gene (reference sequence). In DNA form, the CDR3 reads TGTGCCACCAGCAGAGACCAAATAGCGGGGGGCCGCAATGAGCAGTTCTTC. Its protein product is CATSRDQIAGGRNEQFF.

CDR3 residues: CASSQDPSGIGGDTQYF. Here the CDR3 DNA reads TGCGCCAGCAGCCAAGACCCCAGCGGGATTGGCGGAGATACGCAGTATTTT. The gene calls are TRBV4-3 and TRBJ2-3, with 7 positions matching TRBD2. The trim removed 0 bases at V and 5 bases at J, leaving 11 bases unmatched. Germline V gene data show CDR1 as LGHNA and CDR2 as YSLEER. The CDR3 is 17 amino acids.

This clone was recorded a few times. The J gene is TRBJ2-3, the V gene TRBV5-4, with D uncertain. CDR1 and CDR2 from the germline V gene are SGHNT and YYREEE (reference sequence). The ends were cut back, 2 bases at V and 0 bases at J, with 7 bases in the middle. The CDR3 has 14 residues. Here the CDR3 reads CASSLPISTDTQYF. CDR3 bases: TGTGCCAGCAGCTTACCGATAAGCACAGATACGCAGTATTTT.

Turning to this clone: The junction does not match germline at one end; this may be a read error. This chain uses TRBV19 with TRBJ2-6, with 14 bases lining up with TRBD2. The germline gives CDR1 LNHDA, CDR2 SQIVND (reference sequence). This CDR3 is built from 18 residues. CDR3 protein: CASSIGTSGRGGANVLTF. In DNA, the CDR3 is TGTGCCAGTAGCATAGGGACTAGCGGGAGAGGTGGGGCCAACGTCCTGACTTTC.

The V gene is TRBV7-2, the J gene TRBJ2-2; D not certain. The germline gives CDR1 SGHTA, CDR2 FQGNSA. The CDR3 length is 13 residues. The V gene lost 2 bases and the J gene lost 7 bases, with 8 bases spanning the gap. The CDR3 nucleotides read TGTGCCAGCAGCTTATCCGGGCTCGGGGAGCTGTTTTTT. It specifies CASSLSGLGELFF.

The chain is built from TRBV5-1 and TRBJ2-1, with 8 bases identical to TRBD2. J lost 6 bases, V lost 1 base, and 6 bases had no gene match. CDR1 SGHRS and CDR2 YFSETQ come from the germline V gene. This CDR3 is built from 15 residues. CDR3 sequence (DNA): TGCGCCAGCAGCTTGAATTATGCGGGGGGCAATGAGCAGTTCTTC. As protein: CASSLNYAGGNEQFF.

The rearrangement links TRBV18 to TRBJ2-3; D unclear. Trimming took 2 bases from V and 5 from J, leaving 8 bases between them. Germline lookup yields CDR1 KGHSH and CDR2 LQKENI. The CDR3 covers 13 residues. The CDR3, as DNA: TGTGCCAGCTCACCAGCCACCCAAGATACGCAGTATTTT. It encodes CASSPATQDTQYF.

This chain joins TRBV18 and TRBJ2-5; D remains ambiguous. The CDR3 length is 12 residues. Looked up from germline, CDR1 is KGHSH and CDR2 is LQKENI. With 3 bases removed from V and 1 base from J, the gap between germline ends came to 3 bases. The CDR3: CASSPVQETQYF. The CDR3 nucleotides are TGTGCCAGCTCACCGGTCCAAGAGACCCAGTACTTC.

The chain combines TRBV4-1 with TRBJ2-1; 11 bases map to TRBD2. The V segment lost 4 bases and the J segment 9 bases; nucleotides outside the gene matches: 14. The CDR3 covers 17 residues. Germline V CDR1 and CDR2: MGHRA, YSYEKL. The CDR3 region has the DNA TGCGCCAGCAGCCCAAGAACTAGCGGGGGTGGGTTAGGTGAGCAGTTCTTC. It translates to CASSPRTSGGGLGEQFF.

In its sample, this clone was seen a few times. V is TRBV19 and J is TRBJ1-1; 8 bases align to TRBD1. V was clipped by 7 bases and J by 5 bases; unmatched bases: 12. The CDR3 loop spans 15 amino acids. Germline CDR1 LNHDA, CDR2 SQIVND (reference sequence). CDR3 sequence (DNA): TGTGCCAGTAAGACAATCGGGACAGGAAGTACTGAAGCTTTCTTT. As protein: CASKTIGTGSTEAFF.

V gene TRBV18 combines with J gene TRBJ2-1; 7 bases agree with TRBD2. The CDR3 consists of 16 residues. With V trimmed by 6 bases and J by 4 bases, 12 bases remained unmatched. Germline CDR1 and CDR2: KGHSH and LQKENI. Written as DNA, the CDR3 is TGTGCCAGCTCCTACACGTATGCGGGAGTGTACAATGAGCAGTTCTTC. Protein sequence: CASSYTYAGVYNEQFF.

This clone has just a few counts. This chain uses TRBV30 with TRBJ2-7, with D perhaps matching TRBD2 (5 bases). This CDR3 has 14 amino acids. Trimming shortened V by 3 bases and J by 1 base, and 13 bases separated the two germline ends. CDR1 GTSNPN and CDR2 SVGIG come from the germline V gene (reference sequence). CDR3 DNA sequence: TGTGCCTGGAGGTCGGACTTTCAGTCCTACGAGCAGTACTTC. It is translated as CAWRSDFQSYEQYF.

This clone came up a few times. V gene TRBV9 combines with J gene TRBJ2-2; a weak D match, TRBD1 (5 bases). This CDR3 is built from 14 residues. CDR1 SGDLS and CDR2 YYNGEE come from the germline V gene. Trimming left V 4 bases short and J 4 bases short, with 11 bases between. CDR3 DNA sequence: TGTGCCAGCAGCCCCCGTGGGGCCACCGGGGAGCTGTTTTTT. It specifies CASSPRGATGELFF. Based on the CDR3 plus reference TRBV9 and TRBJ2-2, the full variable domain is DSGVTQTPKHLITATGQRVTLRCSPRSGDLSVYWYQQSLDQGLQFLIQYYNGEERAKGNILERFSAQQFPDLHSELNLSSLELGDSALYFCASSPRGATGELFFGEGSRLTVL.

The rearrangement joins TRBV29-1 to TRBJ2-2, with 9 positions matching TRBD1. CDR1 is SQVTM, CDR2 ANQGSEA, per germline. Trimming at V came to 4 bases and at J to 4 bases, leaving 4 bases not matched to a gene. The CDR3 spans 14 residues. The CDR3 DNA is TGCAGCGTTGGGGACAGGGTCGCCACCGGGGAGCTGTTTTTT. It is translated as CSVGDRVATGELFF.